One sample yielded the 5 T cell receptor beta chains listed below, sequenced in a study of monozygotic twins with inflammatory bowel disease (dated by TCRdb to about 2019). The protocol used for the library was 5' RACE. The sequencer was an Illumina HiSeq 2500. TCRdb reprocessed the reads into one record per CDR3 protein sequence, lacking DNA. The table of this sample itemizes about 300,000 distinct CDR3 sequences. 5.6% of the sample is taken by the ten largest. Source material: blood. These receptors were taken from a human donor with ulcerative colitis or Crohn's disease, or a healthy co-twin of an affected twin (not recorded which).

The chain employs TRBV11-2 and TRBJ2-5; TCRdb indicates TRBD1, and absent DNA this call remains unverified. CDR1 is SGHAT and CDR2 is FQNNGV in the germline V gene. The CDR3 has 14 residues. CDR3 amino acids: CASTGAFGMETQYF. Combining the CDR3 with reference TRBV11-2 and TRBJ2-5 gives the whole variable domain EAGVAQSPRYKIIEKRQSVAFWCNPISGHATLYWYQQILGQGPKLLIQFQNNGVVDDSQLPKDRFSAERLKGVDSTLKIQPAKLEDSAVYLCASTGAFGMETQYFGPGTRLLVL.

The chain employs TRBV30 and TRBJ2-1; TCRdb's D call of TRBD2 is untestable without DNA. The CDR3 is made up of 13 amino acids. Germline V gene data show CDR1 as GTSNPN and CDR2 as SVGIG (reference sequence). The CDR3 spells CAWIKGLAREQFF.

The chain has TRBV2 and TRBJ1-5; the TCRdb call, TRBD1, lacks DNA for checking. The CDR3 sequence is 18 residues long. CDR1 is SNHLY and CDR2 is FYNNEI in the germline V gene. CDR3 residues: CASSLIDRRWGRNQPQHF.

The chain joins TRBV7-2 to TRBJ2-1; TCRdb's D gene call, TRBD2, goes unchecked for lack of DNA. The CDR3 has 16 residues. Germline V gene sequence: CDR1 SGHTA, CDR2 FQGNSA. The chain's CDR3 is CASSLALRGAHHRQFF.

The chain has TRBV12-3 or TRBV12-4 and TRBJ1-2. The CDR3 extends over 13 amino acids. CDR3 amino acids: CASSFSQTDGYTF.